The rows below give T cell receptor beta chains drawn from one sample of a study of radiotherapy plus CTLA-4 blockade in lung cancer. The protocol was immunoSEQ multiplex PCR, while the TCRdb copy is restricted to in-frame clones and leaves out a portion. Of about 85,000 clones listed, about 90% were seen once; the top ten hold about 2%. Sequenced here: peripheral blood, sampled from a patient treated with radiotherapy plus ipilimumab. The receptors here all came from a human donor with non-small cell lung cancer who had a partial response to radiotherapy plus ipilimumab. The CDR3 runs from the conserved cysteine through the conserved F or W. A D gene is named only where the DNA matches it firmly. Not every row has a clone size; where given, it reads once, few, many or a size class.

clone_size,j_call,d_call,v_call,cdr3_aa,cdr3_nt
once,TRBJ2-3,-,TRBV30,CAWTGREGDTQYF,TGTGCCTGGACTGGCAGGGAAGGAGATACGCAGTATTTT
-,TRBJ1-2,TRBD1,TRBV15,CATSRDREVYGYTF,TGTGCCACCAGCAGGGACAGGGAGGTCTATGGCTACACCTTC
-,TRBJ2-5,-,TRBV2,CASSERTQYF,TGTGCCAGCAGTGAACGGACCCAGTACTTC
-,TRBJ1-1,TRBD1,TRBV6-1,CASSGGTGSTEAFF,TGTGCCAGCAGTGGGGGGACAGGGAGCACTGAAGCTTTCTTT
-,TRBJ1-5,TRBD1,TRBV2,CASSTWTGANQPQHF,TGTGCCAGCAGTACTTGGACAGGGGCAAATCAGCCCCAGCATTTT
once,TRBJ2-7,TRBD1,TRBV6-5,CASSRGQGASEQYF,TGTGCCAGCAGTCGCGGACAGGGGGCGAGTGAGCAGTACTTC
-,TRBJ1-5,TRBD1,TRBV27,CASSLQGGHQPQHF,TGTGCCAGCAGTTTACAGGGGGGCCATCAGCCCCAGCATTTT
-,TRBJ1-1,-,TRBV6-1,CASTRTDLNTEAFF,TGTGCCAGCACCAGGACAGACCTGAACACTGAAGCTTTCTTT
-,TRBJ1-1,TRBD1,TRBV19,CASTLGQLLNTEAFF,TGTGCCAGTACCCTGGGACAGCTCTTAAACACTGAAGCTTTCTTT
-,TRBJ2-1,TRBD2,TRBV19,CASSIGTSGYSYNEQFF,TGTGCCAGTAGTATTGGGACTAGCGGATACTCCTACAATGAGCAGTTCTTC
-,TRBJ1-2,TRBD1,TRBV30,CAWSANLGQLYGYTF,TGTGCCTGGAGCGCGAACCTGGGACAGCTCTATGGCTACACCTTC
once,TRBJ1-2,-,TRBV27,CASTRSGTMGNYGYTF,TGTGCCAGCACCCGGTCGGGGACTATGGGTAACTATGGCTACACCTTC
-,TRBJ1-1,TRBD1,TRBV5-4,CASSPLDRQGPNTEAFF,TGTGCCAGCAGCCCCCTAGATAGACAGGGGCCAAACACTGAAGCTTTCTTT
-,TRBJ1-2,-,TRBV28,CASSSLSLYGYTF,TGTGCCAGCAGTTCCCTGAGTCTCTATGGCTACACCTTC
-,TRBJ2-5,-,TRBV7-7,CASSHQRGTQETQYF,TGTGCCAGCAGCCACCAGCGCGGGACCCAAGAGACCCAGTACTTC
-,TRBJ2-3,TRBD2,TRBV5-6,CASSLALAGDSTQYF,TGTGCCAGCAGCTTGGCCCTAGCGGGAGATTCGACGCAGTATTTT
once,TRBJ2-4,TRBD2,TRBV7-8,CASSLGPSGAQYF,TGTGCCAGCAGCTTAGGGCCTAGCGGGGCACAGTACTTC
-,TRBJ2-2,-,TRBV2,CASSEAGESGELFF,TGTGCCAGCAGTGAAGCGGGAGAGTCCGGGGAGCTGTTTTTT
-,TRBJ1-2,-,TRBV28,CASSFFGDYGYTF,TGTGCCAGCAGTTTCTTCGGTGACTATGGCTACACCTTC
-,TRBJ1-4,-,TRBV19,CASSIARARHEKLFF,TGTGCCAGTAGTATAGCGAGGGCGCGACATGAAAAACTGTTTTTT